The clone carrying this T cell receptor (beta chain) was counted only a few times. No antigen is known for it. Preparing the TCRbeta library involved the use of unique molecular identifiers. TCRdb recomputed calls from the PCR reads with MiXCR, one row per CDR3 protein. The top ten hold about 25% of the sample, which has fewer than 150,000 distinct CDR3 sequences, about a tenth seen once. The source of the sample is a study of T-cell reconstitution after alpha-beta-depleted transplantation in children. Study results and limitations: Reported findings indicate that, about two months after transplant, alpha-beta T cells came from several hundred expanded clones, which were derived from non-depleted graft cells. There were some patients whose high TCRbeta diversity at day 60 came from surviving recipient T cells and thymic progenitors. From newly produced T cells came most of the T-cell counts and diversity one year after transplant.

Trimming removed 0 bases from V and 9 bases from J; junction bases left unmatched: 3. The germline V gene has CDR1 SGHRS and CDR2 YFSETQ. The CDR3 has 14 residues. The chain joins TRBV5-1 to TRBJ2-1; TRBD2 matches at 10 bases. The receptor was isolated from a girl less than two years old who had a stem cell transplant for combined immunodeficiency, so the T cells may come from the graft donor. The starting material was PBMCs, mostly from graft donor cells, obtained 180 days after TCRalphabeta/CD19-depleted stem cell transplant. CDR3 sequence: CASSLASGSTEQFF. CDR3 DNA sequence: TGCGCCAGCAGCTTGGCTAGCGGGAGTACTGAGCAGTTCTTC.